The 21 T cell receptor beta chains below all came from one sample that was sequenced in a study of blood T cells in healthy people across ages. Through a sample-barcoded 5' primer and a J-beta primer mix, a second PCR was run for roughly 6 to 11 cycles. MiXCR, applied by TCRdb to the 5' RACE reads, yields one record per CDR3 protein. The sample shows over 600,000 distinct CDR3 sequences, 46% of them seen only once. Sequencing was carried out using blood. Receptors were obtained from a man older than 75 in good health.

V gene TRBV27 combines with J gene TRBJ2-3, with 7 bases aligning to TRBD1. The CDR3 length is 16 residues. Trimming took 6 bases from V and 2 from J; bases not matched to a gene: 11. Germline CDR1 is MNHEY and CDR2 is SMNVEV (reference sequence). The CDR3 DNA reads TGTGCCAGCAGCAAGACTTTGACAGGGCCCACAGATACGCAGTATTTT. This translates into CASSKTLTGPTDTQYF.

This clonotype was seen a few times. The gene calls are TRBV5-1 and TRBJ2-3; 13 bases map to TRBD2. V gave up 5 bases and J gave up 4 bases; unmatched junction bases: 10. The CDR3 covers 17 residues. CDR1 is SGHRS and CDR2 is YFSETQ in the germline V gene. The CDR3 region is CASRGAGTSGTADTQYF. Written as DNA, the CDR3 is TGCGCCAGCAGAGGAGCCGGGACTAGCGGGACCGCAGATACGCAGTATTTT.

On this clonotype itself: A read error may explain this, as a much larger clone is one base away. V and J are TRBV29-1 and TRBJ1-6; TRBD1 is a possible D gene (5 bases). CDR1 SQVTM and CDR2 ANQGSEA come from the germline V gene. This CDR3 spans 14 amino acids. This chain's CDR3 is CSVSWGDDNPPLHF. The CDR3, as DNA: TGCAGCGTTTCATGGGGGGATGATAATCCACCCCTCCACTTT.

The rearrangement joins TRBV5-1 to TRBJ2-2, with D perhaps matching TRBD2 (5 bases). The CDR3 runs 15 residues. V was clipped by 0 bases and J by 6 bases, with 12 bases between them. Germline-derived CDR1 and CDR2 are SGHRS and YFSETQ. This CDR3 reads CASSLEGLGAGELFF. CDR3 in DNA: TGCGCCAGCAGCTTGGAAGGACTTGGGGCCGGGGAGCTGTTTTTT.

V is TRBV6-2 or TRBV6-3 and J is TRBJ2-7; 7 bases align to TRBD1. CDR1 MNHEY and CDR2 SVGEGT come from the germline V gene. The CDR3 runs to 13 residues. With V trimmed by 6 bases and J by 1 base, 3 bases remained unmatched. This CDR3 is CASSWDRSYEQYF. The DNA for the CDR3 is TGTGCCAGCAGCTGGGACAGATCCTACGAGCAGTACTTC.

This rearrangement joins TRBV13 to TRBJ2-5; 14 bases fit TRBD2. The CDR3 has 19 residues. Germline CDR1 PRHDT, CDR2 FYEKMQ (reference sequence). Trimming removed 2 bases from V and 4 bases from J; junction bases left unmatched: 12. CDR3 in DNA: TGTGCCAGCAGCTTAAGATCTCGACTAGCGGGAGGGCCCATAGAGACCCAGTACTTC. This sequence encodes CASSLRSRLAGGPIETQYF.

The V gene is TRBV20-1, the J gene TRBJ2-7; D ambiguous. The J call is uncertain, as TRBJ2-5 better fits the DNA end. CDR3 size: 13 residues. Per the germline V gene, CDR1 is DFQATT and CDR2 is SNEGSKA (reference sequence). CDR3 loop: CSARVGALETQYF. The CDR3 DNA reads TGCAGTGCTAGAGTAGGTGCCTTGGAGACCCAGTACTTC.

The genes are TRBV6-5 and TRBJ2-2; perhaps TRBD2 as D (6 bases). CDR1 is MNHEY, CDR2 SVGAGI, per germline. CDR3 length: 14 amino acids. The V and J ends lost 5 bases and 4 bases respectively, with 11 bases between them. In DNA, the CDR3 is TGTGCCAGCAGTCCCCCGCGGGGCACCGGGGAGCTGTTTTTT. It encodes CASSPPRGTGELFF.

In its sample, this clonotype was seen many times. This rearrangement joins TRBV7-2 to TRBJ2-7, with D possibly matching TRBD2 (5 bases). Per the germline V gene, CDR1 is SGHTA and CDR2 is FQGNSA. V was shortened by 8 bases and J by 0 bases, with 14 bases between the two germline ends. The CDR3 contains 14 residues. The CDR3 loop reads CASRSGLSSYEQYF. The CDR3 coding sequence is TGTGCCAGCCGGAGCGGTCTTAGCTCCTACGAGCAGTACTTC. Using reference TRBV7-2 and TRBJ2-7 for the parts outside the CDR3, the full variable domain is GAGVSQSPSNKVTEKGKDVELRCDPISGHTALYWYRQSLGQGLEFLIYFQGNSAPDKSGLPSDRFSAERTGGSVSTLTIQRTQQEDSAVYLCASRSGLSSYEQYFGPGTRLTVT.

This clonotype was seen a single time. This rearrangement joins TRBV19 to TRBJ1-2; D unclear. This CDR3 is 12 amino acids long. With 5 bases removed from V and 3 bases from J, the gap between germline ends came to 7 bases. The V gene's germline CDR1 is LNHDA and CDR2 SQIVND (reference sequence). As DNA, the CDR3 is TGTGCCAGTAGTGGCGACTACTATGGCTACACCTTC. This codes for CASSGDYYGYTF.

This chain links TRBV14 with TRBJ1-1; weak D call: TRBD1 (6 bases). Deletions cut 4 bases from V and 5 bases from J, with 17 bases between. This CDR3 has 15 amino acids. From germline, CDR1 is SGHDN and CDR2 FVKESK. The CDR3 DNA sequence: TGTGCCAGCAGCCTCCGGGACACCAGTACAACTGAAGCTTTCTTT. The encoded protein is CASSLRDTSTTEAFF. Together with reference TRBV14 and TRBJ1-1, the CDR3 gives the full variable domain: EAGVTQFPSHSVIEKGQTVTLRCDPISGHDNLYWYRRVMGKEIKFLLHFVKESKQDESGMPNNRFLAERTGGTYSTLKVQPAELEDSGVYFCASSLRDTSTTEAFFGQGTRLTVV.

This clonotype was seen more than once but under ten times. The V and J genes are TRBV5-1 and TRBJ2-7, with a possible D match to TRBD2 (6 bases). V lost 0 bases and J lost 5, with 18 bases in between. Germline assignment: CDR1 SGHRS and CDR2 YFSETQ. CDR3 length equals 16 residues. CDR3 amino acids: CASSLEWPGAKDEQYF. The DNA for the CDR3 is TGCGCCAGCAGCTTGGAGTGGCCGGGAGCTAAGGACGAGCAGTACTTC.

The rearrangement joins TRBV30 to TRBJ2-3; the match to TRBD2 covers 10 bases. Germline V CDR1 and CDR2: GTSNPN, SVGIG (reference sequence). V dropped 7 bases and J dropped 3; count of bases not matched to a gene: 13. This CDR3 is built from 16 residues. CDR3 residues: CAFSRPLAGLTDTQYF. CDR3 sequence (DNA): TGTGCCTTTTCCCGACCACTAGCGGGATTGACAGATACGCAGTATTTT.

This clonotype was seen a handful of times. The chain is built from TRBV5-6 and TRBJ2-5, with D hard to call. Trimming took off 1 base at V and 5 bases at J, with 12 bases between the two ends. The CDR3 totals 14 residues. CDR1 SGHDT and CDR2 YYEEEE come from the germline V gene. CDR3 residues: CASSLFQPVETQYF. In nucleotides, the CDR3 is TGTGCCAGCAGCTTGTTCCAGCCGGTTGAGACCCAGTACTTC.

The CDR3 region is CSAGTGEYTGELFF. CDR3 DNA sequence: TGCAGTGCCGGGACAGGGGAATACACCGGGGAGCTGTTTTTT. The chain uses TRBV20-1 and TRBJ2-2; 10 nucleotides match TRBD1. Germline-derived CDR1 and CDR2 are DFQATT and SNEGSKA (reference sequence). This CDR3 comprises 14 residues. J lost 3 bases, V lost 6 bases, and 4 bases had no gene match.

This sequence joins TRBV6-5 and TRBJ2-7; D is unclear. Germline-derived CDR1 and CDR2 are MNHEY and SVGAGI. V was shortened by 5 bases and J by 0 bases, with 11 bases between the two germline ends. The CDR3 is 14 amino acids. Here the CDR3 reads CASSTNTGSYEQYF. As DNA, the CDR3 is TGTGCCAGCAGTACGAATACGGGCTCCTACGAGCAGTACTTC.

This clonotype was detected only a few times. J is TRBJ2-5 and V is TRBV5-1; D possibly corresponds to TRBD1 (6 bases). The CDR3 extends over 14 amino acids. Germline lookup yields CDR1 SGHRS and CDR2 YFSETQ. The V and J ends lost 4 bases and 2 bases respectively, with 12 bases between them. The CDR3 nucleotides read TGCGCCAGCAGCACGGACAGACATCAAGAGACCCAGTACTTC. Its protein is CASSTDRHQETQYF.

This clonotype was observed a few times. This chain uses TRBV5-1 with TRBJ2-1; D unclear. The CDR3 sequence is 17 residues long. V was clipped by 2 bases and J by 4 bases, with 19 bases between them. The V gene's germline CDR1 is SGHRS and CDR2 YFSETQ. Here the CDR3 DNA reads TGCGCCAGCAGCTTTGGGAATTCCCCACGCCTTTACAATGAGCAGTTCTTC. Residues: CASSFGNSPRLYNEQFF.

This clonotype has a handful of counts. The V gene is TRBV13, the J gene TRBJ2-7, with TRBD1 identical over 8 bases. The CDR3 has 16 residues. J gave up 4 bases and V 5 bases, and 13 bases lay outside the gene matches. Germline CDR1 PRHDT, CDR2 FYEKMQ (reference sequence). The CDR3 DNA is TGTGCCAGCAGCCCGGTTCCCGGGACAGGACTTTACGAGCAGTACTTC. Translating it yields CASSPVPGTGLYEQYF.

The table lists this clonotype with many counts. The chain links TRBV5-1 to TRBJ2-4; TRBD1 or TRBD2 may be the D gene (6 bases each). This CDR3 region has 14 residues. With 4 bases removed from V and 1 base from J, the gap between germline ends came to 9 bases. The germline V gene encodes CDR1 SGHRS and CDR2 YFSETQ. CDR3 DNA: TGCGCCAGCAGCCCCGGGGGCGCCAAAAACATTCAGTACTTC. Residues: CASSPGGAKNIQYF.

A few counts support this clonotype. J is TRBJ2-3 and V is TRBV5-1, with D maybe TRBD1 (5 bases). CDR3 length: 15 residues. V lost 1 base to trimming and J lost 5 bases, with 14 bases between them. Germline CDR1 and CDR2: SGHRS and YFSETQ. The chain's CDR3 is CASSLLQGEEDTQYF. The CDR3 region has the DNA TGCGCCAGCAGCTTGCTTCAGGGTGAAGAAGATACGCAGTATTTT.